The T cell receptor beta chain described here comes from a study of beta chain features in type 1 diabetes (dated by TCRdb to the late 2010s). Regarding the research as a whole: Mean age, gender distribution, total cell number and subset yield were not different between patients and healthy donors. A total of under 120,000,000 sorted cells were examined across all samples, and RNA yield correlated strongly with the number of cells per subset. The study compared the TCRB repertoires of sorted circulating CD4+ T cell subsets in recently diagnosed type 1 diabetes patients with those in matched healthy donors. Naive and central memory subsets were obtained from all 28 donors, but regulatory and stem cell-like memory subsets were isolated from only 8 patients and 8 healthy donors. General findings and caveats noted by the study authors: Shorter templates might have been favored by PCR, but patient and control samples were amplified and corrected together, so both groups would have been affected equally by any skew. Because cDNA was sequenced instead of genomic DNA, highly expressing activated cells could be over-represented, though the groups showed no difference in activation or CD3 levels. A moderate but significant shortening of TCRB CDR3 length was observed in type 1 diabetes patients in all four CD4+ subsets. At VDJ recombination sites, type 1 diabetes patients had fewer insertions and more deleted nucleotides, which implies abnormalities in thymic rearrangement. Naive, central memory and regulatory TCRB repertoires appeared to be more similar among patients than among healthy donors. HLA sub-analyses involved small numbers of individuals, so any influence of HLA type on TCRB rearrangement remained unresolved.

V is reduced by 5 bases and J by 5 bases, leaving a spacing of 16 bases between them. Taken from the germline V gene, the CDR1 and CDR2 loops are MNHEY and SVGAGI. Measured from the cysteine to the phenylalanine, the CDR3 is 15 residues long. Of the read, only the CDR3 DNA is kept; its 45 bases are in frame from base 1. On this clone: The specificity of this receptor is unknown. No much larger clone exists at a distance of one base, and base qualities are not known.

Each donor gave one peripheral blood draw, averaging approximately 120 mL, which was collected into heparinised tubes. A BD FACSAria II and a panel including CD45RO, CCR7, CD25, CD127, CD95 and CD27 were used to sort naive, central memory, regulatory and stem cell-like memory CD4+ T cells. All sorted populations exceeded 95% purity. PBMCs were isolated right away by Lymphoprep density gradient centrifugation and were stained directly, without culture. So that batch effects would be minimized, each experiment stained and sorted samples in pairs, pairing one healthy donor with one patient. The entire isolated RNA was reverse transcribed using the High Capacity cDNA Reverse Transcription Kit, and thus expressed TCRB transcripts were sequenced. Deep immunoSEQ sequencing was performed on naive, central memory and regulatory T cell samples, with an average of around 3.5 million total reads per sample. Sorted cells were lysed in RLT buffer, and RNA was extracted using DNase-treated RNeasy Micro or Mini kits according to cell number. Each cell subset was processed separately to prevent cross-contamination, with patient and healthy donor samples processed together. TCRB sequences were amplified from cDNA with the immunoSEQ multiplex PCR, producing 87-bp fragments spanning the CDR3 region. Amplicons were sequenced on the Illumina HiSeq platform. As for the authors' bioinformatics: PCR bias was corrected computationally using synthetic template baselines, and reads within Hamming distance 2 were collapsed, with unmergeable singletons discarded. Reads were aligned to IMGT to assign V, D and J genes, CDR3 length, and insertions or deletions at six rearrangement sites. Clonotype counts were normalized to sorted cell number within each subset before computing true diversity and Gini coefficients with the tcR R package. Repertoire sharing was quantified using the overlap coefficient calculated on TCRB nucleotide sequences. As a proxy for the pre-selection repertoire, out-of-frame TCRB sequences from naive cells were analyzed. TCRdb took this table from immuneACCESS and kept in-frame rearrangements with V and J called. Such tables lack part of the clones; where checked against another copy, unresolved V genes explain under half of the gap, and the rest is unexplained. For V, J and clone size, that table is used; D and trimming come from the DNA. The sample table holds 330,000 or so clones, of which 10% to 15% were seen once. About 0.01% of the sample lies in the top ten.

The chain is assembled from TRBV6-5 and TRBJ2-1; TRBD2 could be the D gene, as 6 bases match. The sample consisted of naive CD4+ T cells from blood. In the paper's terms, the cell subset or site label means: true naive CD4+ T cells. The sequence was obtained from a woman aged 18 to 35 with type 1 diabetes. The CDR3 loop reads CASSPRGESHNEQFF. Here is the DNA: TGTGCCAGCAGTCCCCGCGGGGAGTCCCACAATGAGCAGTTCTTC.